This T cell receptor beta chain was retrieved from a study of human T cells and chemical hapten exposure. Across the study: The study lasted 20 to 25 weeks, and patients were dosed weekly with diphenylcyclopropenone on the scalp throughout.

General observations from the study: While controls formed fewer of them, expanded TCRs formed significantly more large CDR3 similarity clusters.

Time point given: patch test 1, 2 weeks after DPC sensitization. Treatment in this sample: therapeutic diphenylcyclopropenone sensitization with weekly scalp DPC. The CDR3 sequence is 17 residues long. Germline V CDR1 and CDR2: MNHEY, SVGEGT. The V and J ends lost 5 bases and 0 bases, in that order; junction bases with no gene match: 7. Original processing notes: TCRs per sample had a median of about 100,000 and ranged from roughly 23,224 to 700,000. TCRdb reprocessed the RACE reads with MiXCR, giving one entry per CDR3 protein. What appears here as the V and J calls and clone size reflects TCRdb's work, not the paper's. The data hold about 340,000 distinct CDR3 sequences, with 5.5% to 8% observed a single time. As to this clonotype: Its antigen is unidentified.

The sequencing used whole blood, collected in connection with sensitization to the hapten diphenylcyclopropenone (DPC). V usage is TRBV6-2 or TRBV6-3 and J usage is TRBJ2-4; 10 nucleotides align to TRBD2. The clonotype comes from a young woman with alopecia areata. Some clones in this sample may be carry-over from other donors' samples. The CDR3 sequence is CASSTIVAGGAKNIQYF. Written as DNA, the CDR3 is TGTGCCAGCAGTACCATTGTAGCGGGGGGAGCCAAAAACATTCAGTACTTC.